A single sample is the source of the 13 T cell receptor beta chains below, sequenced in a study of response to subunit inactivated influenza vaccine. TCRdb re-derived calls from the RT-PCR reads in MiXCR, one entry per CDR3 protein. Found here are 700,000 to 800,000 distinct CDR3 sequences, about 18% of them singletons; the top ten hold roughly 10%. The sample in question was PBMCs from blood, obtained about 5 days after vaccination. These receptors originate from a man aged 45-60 years who received an inactivated influenza vaccine.

This clonotype was detected a few times. The V call is TRBV28, the J call TRBJ2-1, with D unclear. The V and J ends lost 5 bases and 0 bases respectively, with 17 bases between them. CDR3 size: 17 residues. Germline CDR1 MDHEN, CDR2 SYDVKM. CDR3 nucleotides: TGTGCCAGCAGTCCAACCCCCCCGAGAAGCTCCTACAATGAGCAGTTCTTC. This translates into CASSPTPPRSSYNEQFF. Filled out from reference TRBV28 and TRBJ2-1, the complete variable domain reads DVKVTQSSRYLVKRTGEKVFLECVQDMDHENMFWYRQDPGLGLRLIYFSYDVKMKEKGDIPEGYSVSREKKERFSLILESASTNQTSMYLCASSPTPPRSSYNEQFFGPGTRLTVL.

This clonotype was seen only a few times. For the CDR3, the DNA is TGTGCCAGCAGCTTAATTAACTACGAGCAGTACTTC. This translates into CASSLINYEQYF. The genes are TRBV5-6 and TRBJ2-7; D not resolved. The germline gives CDR1 SGHDT, CDR2 YYEEEE. This CDR3 has 12 amino acids. Trimming took off 2 bases at V and 3 bases at J, with 6 bases between the two ends.

This chain joins TRBV2 and TRBJ2-1; D call uncertain. There are 12 residues in the CDR3. Trimming shortened V by 7 bases and J by 9 bases, and 13 bases separated the two germline ends. Germline V CDR1 and CDR2: SNHLY, FYNNEI. The CDR3, as DNA: TGTGCCAGCAACTTCGGCTTCCTTGAGCAGTTCTTC. This encodes CASNFGFLEQFF. The variable domain in full, completed from reference TRBV2 and TRBJ2-1, reads EPEVTQTPSHQVTQMGQEVILRCVPISNHLYFYWYRQILGQKVEFLVSFYNNEISEKSEIFDDQFSVERPDGSNFTLKIRSTKLEDSAMYFCASNFGFLEQFFGPGTRLTVL.

This clonotype appeared a few times. The V and J genes are TRBV18 and TRBJ2-1; D tentatively fits TRBD1 or TRBD2 (5 bases each). CDR1 KGHSH and CDR2 LQKENI come from the germline V gene. Trimming left V 2 bases short and J 2 bases short, with 19 bases between. The CDR3 length is 18 residues. The CDR3 DNA reads TGTGCCAGCTCACCAATACTCGCCGGGGCGAAAACCTACAATGAGCAGTTCTTC. Its protein product is CASSPILAGAKTYNEQFF.

This clonotype was found many times. V usage is TRBV4-3 and J usage is TRBJ1-2, with D maybe TRBD1 (5 bases). The CDR3 totals 15 residues. Per the germline V gene, CDR1 is LGHNA and CDR2 is YSLEER. Trimming took 0 bases from V and 0 from J, leaving 8 bases between them. CDR3 region: CASSQDDRANYGYTF. DNA of the CDR3: TGCGCCAGCAGCCAAGACGACAGAGCTAACTATGGCTACACCTTC.

This clonotype has just a few counts. The chain links TRBV20-1 to TRBJ1-2; D remains unclear. Trimming pared 0 bases from V and 8 bases from J, leaving 19 bases between. The V gene's germline CDR1 is DFQATT and CDR2 SNEGSKA (reference sequence). The length of the CDR3 is 15 residues. CDR3 sequence: CSARDQGPRREGYTF. CDR3 DNA sequence: TGCAGTGCTAGAGATCAAGGGCCTCGACGGGAGGGCTACACCTTC.

This clonotype has a count of ten or more. The CDR3 is CSALPTSGISDEQFF. CDR3 DNA sequence: TGCAGTGCACTTCCCACTAGCGGGATTTCCGATGAGCAGTTCTTC. The chain couples TRBV20-1 to TRBJ2-1; 10 bases fit TRBD2. CDR1 and CDR2 from the germline V gene are DFQATT and SNEGSKA (reference sequence). V shed 6 bases, J shed 8 bases, and the junction held 13 bases outside the gene matches. The CDR3 has 15 amino acids.

This clonotype was seen many times. In nucleotides, the CDR3 is TGCAGTCCTACGCCGGGGGTCGGCGAGCAGTACTTC. This gives the protein CSPTPGVGEQYF. The chain couples TRBV20-1 to TRBJ2-7; possibly TRBD2 for D (6 bases). CDR1 and CDR2 from the germline V gene are DFQATT and SNEGSKA (reference sequence). The germline V and J ends were trimmed by 8 bases and 6 bases, with 17 bases remaining between them. The CDR3 runs 12 residues.

This clonotype has only a few counts. The J gene is TRBJ2-7, the V gene TRBV6-5; D is uncertain. The V gene lost 0 bases and the J gene lost 3 bases, with 12 bases spanning the gap. The V gene's germline CDR1 is MNHEY and CDR2 SVGAGI. The CDR3 has 15 amino acids. Here the CDR3 DNA reads TGTGCCAGCAGTTACTCGGGTCCAGAGATCTACGAGCAGTACTTC. Translating it yields CASSYSGPEIYEQYF.

This clonotype was detected only a few times. The rearrangement joins TRBV4-2 to TRBJ2-5; D call uncertain. V shed 1 base and J shed 5 bases, with 11 bases lying between them. Germline loops: CDR1 LGHNA, CDR2 YNFKEQ. The CDR3 is 14 residues long. CDR3 protein: CASSQVPGGETQYF. The CDR3 coding sequence is TGTGCCAGCAGCCAAGTCCCCGGTGGGGAGACCCAGTACTTC.

The chain has TRBV29-1 and TRBJ2-1, with 8 positions matching TRBD1. CDR1 and CDR2 from the germline V gene are SQVTM and ANQGSEA. The CDR3 consists of 13 residues. Trimming removed 4 bases from V and 7 bases from J; junction bases left unmatched: 6. The CDR3 protein is CSVGRQGRNEQFF. CDR3 sequence (DNA): TGCAGCGTTGGGAGACAGGGGCGGAATGAGCAGTTCTTC.

This clonotype was counted only a few times. CDR3 in DNA: TGCGCCAGCAGCCATCTAGGAGCGAACACCGGGGAGCTGTTTTTT. This gives the protein CASSHLGANTGELFF. The rearrangement uses TRBV4-3 and TRBJ2-2; D call uncertain. Germline CDR1 LGHNA, CDR2 YSLEER. Trimming removed 3 bases from V and 0 bases from J, with 8 bases in between. The CDR3 runs to 15 residues.

The J gene is TRBJ1-1, the V gene TRBV12-3 or TRBV12-4; D unresolved. V gave up 1 base and J gave up 3 bases, with 9 bases separating them. The CDR3 length is 14 residues. CDR3 DNA: TGTGCCAGCAGTTTAGATACTCGGTACACTGAAGCTTTCTTT. Translation gives CASSLDTRYTEAFF.